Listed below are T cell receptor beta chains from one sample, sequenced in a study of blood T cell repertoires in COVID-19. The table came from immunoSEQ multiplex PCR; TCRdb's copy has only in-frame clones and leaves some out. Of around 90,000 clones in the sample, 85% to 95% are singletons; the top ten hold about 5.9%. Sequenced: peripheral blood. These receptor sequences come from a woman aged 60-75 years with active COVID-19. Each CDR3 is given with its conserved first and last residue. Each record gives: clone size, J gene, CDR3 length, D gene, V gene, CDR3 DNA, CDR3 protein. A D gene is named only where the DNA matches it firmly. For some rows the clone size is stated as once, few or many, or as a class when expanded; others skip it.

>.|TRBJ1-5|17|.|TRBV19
TGTGCCAGTAGTTCTATTCCCGGAGCCCTGAGAAGTGAGCCCCAGCATTTT
CASSSIPGALRSEPQHF
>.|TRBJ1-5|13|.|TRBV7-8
TGTGCCAGCAGCTTTATAGTGAATCAGCCCCAGCATTTT
CASSFIVNQPQHF
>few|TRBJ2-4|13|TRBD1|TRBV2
TGTGCCAGCAAGGACAGGGTAGGAAACATTCAGTACTTC
CASKDRVGNIQYF
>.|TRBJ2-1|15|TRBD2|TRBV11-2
TGTGCCAGCAGCTCCAATAGCGGGGACTACAATGAGCAGTTCTTC
CASSSNSGDYNEQFF
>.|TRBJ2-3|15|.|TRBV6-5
TGTGCCAGCAGGTCCGACAGGACCTGGAGAGATACGCAGTATTTT
CASRSDRTWRDTQYF
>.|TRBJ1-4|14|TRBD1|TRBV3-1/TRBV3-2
TGTGCCAGCAGCCGCAGGGGGTCTGATGAAAAACTGTTTTTT
CASSRRGSDEKLFF
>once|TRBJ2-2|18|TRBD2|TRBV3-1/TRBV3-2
TGTGCCAGCAGCCCGGGACTAGCGGGGTCCACGAACACCGGGGAGCTGTTTTTT
CASSPGLAGSTNTGELFF
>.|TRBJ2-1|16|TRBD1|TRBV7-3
TGTGCCAGCAGCTTAAACCCGGGACAGGGCGCGGATGAGCAGTTCTTC
CASSLNPGQGADEQFF
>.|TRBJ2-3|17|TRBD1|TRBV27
TGTGCCAGCAGTCCGACCGGGACAGGGGTTCCCCTAGATACGCAGTATTTT
CASSPTGTGVPLDTQYF
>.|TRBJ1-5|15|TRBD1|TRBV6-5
TGTGCCAGCAGTTCCGCTGGACAGGGGCTAAGGCCCCAGCATTTT
CASSSAGQGLRPQHF
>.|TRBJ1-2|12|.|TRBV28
TGTGCCAGCAGTTCGGGAGGCGACGGCTACACCTTC
CASSSGGDGYTF
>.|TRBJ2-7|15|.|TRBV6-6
TGTGCCAGCAGTTACTCGACAGAAGACTCCTACGAGCAGTACTTC
CASSYSTEDSYEQYF
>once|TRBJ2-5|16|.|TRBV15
TGTGCCACCAGCAGAGATGGAGCCCAGAGGGGGGAGACCCAGTACTTC
CATSRDGAQRGETQYF
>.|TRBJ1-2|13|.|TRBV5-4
TGTGCCAGCAGCCAACAGGGAGTAGGAGGCTACACCTTC
CASSQQGVGGYTF
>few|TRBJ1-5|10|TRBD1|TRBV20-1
TGCAGTGTTGGGGACAGACCCCAGCATTTT
CSVGDRPQHF
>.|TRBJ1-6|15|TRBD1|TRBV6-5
TGTGCCAGCAGTTACTCCGGACAGGGAAATTCACCCCTCCACTTT
CASSYSGQGNSPLHF
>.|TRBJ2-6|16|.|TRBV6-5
TGTGCCAGCAGTTACTCGCTGGCCTCTGGGGCCAACGTCCTGACTTTC
CASSYSLASGANVLTF
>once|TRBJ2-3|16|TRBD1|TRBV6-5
TGTGCCAGCAGTTACCAGGACAGGGGAAAAGCAGATACGCAGTATTTT
CASSYQDRGKADTQYF
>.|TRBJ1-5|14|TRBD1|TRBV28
TGTGCCAGCAGCCCACAGGGGGTGGTTCAGCCCCAGCATTTT
CASSPQGVVQPQHF
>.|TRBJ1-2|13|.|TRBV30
TGTGCCTGGAGTGTGGGGGCCTCCTATGGCTACACCTTC
CAWSVGASYGYTF
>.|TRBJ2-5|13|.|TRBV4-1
TGCGCCAGCAGCCATCAGGGTACCGAGACCCAGTACTTC
CASSHQGTETQYF
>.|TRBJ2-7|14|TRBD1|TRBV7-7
TGTGCTAGCAGCCTTTCGACAGGGGGCCACGAGCAGTACTTC
CASSLSTGGHEQYF
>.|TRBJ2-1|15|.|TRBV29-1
TGCAGCGTTGAAAGGGGCAGACGAACCTACAATGAGCAGTTCTTC
CSVERGRRTYNEQFF
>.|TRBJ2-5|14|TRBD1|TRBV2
TGTGCCAGCAGCGCGGACAGGAGTCAAGAGACCCAGTACTTC
CASSADRSQETQYF
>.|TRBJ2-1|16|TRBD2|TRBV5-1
TGCGCCAGCAGCTTCCCCCTAGCGGGGGGTTACAATGAGCAGTTCTTC
CASSFPLAGGYNEQFF
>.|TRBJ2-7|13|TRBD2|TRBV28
TGTGCCAGCAGAACTAGCGGGAGCAAAGAGCAGTACTTC
CASRTSGSKEQYF
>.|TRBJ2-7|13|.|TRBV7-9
TGTGCCAGCAGCCAACTAGCCGGATACGAGCAGTACTTC
CASSQLAGYEQYF
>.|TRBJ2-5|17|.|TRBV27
TGTGCCAGCAGTTTGGGGGTACGGGGGAGTCCCCGCAAGACCCAGTACTTC
CASSLGVRGSPRKTQYF
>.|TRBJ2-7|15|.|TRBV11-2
TGTGCCAGCAGCACTAGCTGGGGCATCTCCTACGAGCAGTACTTC
CASSTSWGISYEQYF
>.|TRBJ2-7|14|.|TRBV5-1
TGCGCCAGCAGACGTCCGGAACAGAGCTACGAGCAGTACTTC
CASRRPEQSYEQYF
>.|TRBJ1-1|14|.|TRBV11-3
TGTGCCAGCAGCTTAGTTTCGGGGGTCACTGAAGCTTTCTTT
CASSLVSGVTEAFF
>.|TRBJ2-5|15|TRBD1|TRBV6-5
TGTGCCAGCAGCACAGGGGGCGGCTCGCAAGAGACCCAGTACTTC
CASSTGGGSQETQYF
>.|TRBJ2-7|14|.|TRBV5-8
TGTGCCAGCACCTTGGGGGACAAAGCCTACGAGCAGTACTTC
CASTLGDKAYEQYF
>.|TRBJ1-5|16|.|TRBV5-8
TGTGCCAGCAGCTTGCCAACAGCCCAAGGCAATCAGCCCCAGCATTTT
CASSLPTAQGNQPQHF
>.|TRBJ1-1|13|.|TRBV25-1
TGTGCCAGCAGGGGGGACTGGAACACTGAAGCTTTCTTT
CASRGDWNTEAFF
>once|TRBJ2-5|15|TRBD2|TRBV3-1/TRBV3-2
TGTGCCAGCAGCCCACCTAGCGGGAGGGGTGAGACCCAGTACTTC
CASSPPSGRGETQYF
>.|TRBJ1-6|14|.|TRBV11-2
TGTGCCAGCAGCGAAGGGGGTGGGAATTCACCCCTCCACTTT
CASSEGGGNSPLHF
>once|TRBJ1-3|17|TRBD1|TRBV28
TGTGCCAGCAGTCCGGGTGGACAGGGGGGGATAATCGGCACCATATATTTT
CASSPGGQGGIIGTIYF
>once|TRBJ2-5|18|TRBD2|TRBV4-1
TGCGCCAGCAGCCAAGATGTGGGAGGGATACCGTCACAAGAGACCCAGTACTTC
CASSQDVGGIPSQETQYF
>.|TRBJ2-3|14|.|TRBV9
TGTGCCAGCAGCGTAGGACAGCGCACAGATACGCAGTATTTT
CASSVGQRTDTQYF